This TCR beta chain was sequenced for a study of blood T cells in healthy people across ages. In this sample, this clonotype turned up a few times. Alongside a J-beta primer mix, a sample-barcoded 5' primer served in a second PCR lasting 7 to 11 cycles. Via MiXCR, TCRdb re-called the 5' RACE reads, giving one row per CDR3 protein. The sample has around 1.5 million distinct CDR3 sequences; around 42% are singletons. J was trimmed by 3 bases and V by 1 base; bases with no gene match: 9. Germline V gives CDR1 MGHRA, CDR2 YSYEKL. This CDR3 comprises 16 residues. This receptor was obtained from a woman under 30 in good health. The gene calls are TRBV4-1 and TRBJ2-7; 7 bases are a match to TRBD2. Sequenced input: blood. CDR3 loop: CASSQGRDYRGYEQYF. The CDR3 bases are TGCGCCAGCAGCCAAGGGCGGGACTACCGAGGCTACGAGCAGTACTTC.